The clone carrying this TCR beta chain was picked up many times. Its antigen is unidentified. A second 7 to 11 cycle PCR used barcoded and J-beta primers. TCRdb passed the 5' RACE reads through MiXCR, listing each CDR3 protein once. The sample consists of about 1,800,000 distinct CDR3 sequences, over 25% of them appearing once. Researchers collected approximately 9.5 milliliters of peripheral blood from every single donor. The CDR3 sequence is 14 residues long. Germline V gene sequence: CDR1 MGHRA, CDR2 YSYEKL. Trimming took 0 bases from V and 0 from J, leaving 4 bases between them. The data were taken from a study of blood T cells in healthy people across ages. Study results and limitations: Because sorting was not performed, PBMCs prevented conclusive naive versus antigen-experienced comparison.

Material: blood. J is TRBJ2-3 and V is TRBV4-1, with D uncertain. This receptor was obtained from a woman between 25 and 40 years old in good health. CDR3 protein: CASSQDSSTDTQYF. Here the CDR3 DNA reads TGCGCCAGCAGCCAAGATAGCAGCACAGATACGCAGTATTTT.